A selection of T cell receptor beta chains follows, all from one sample in a study of OX40 agonist ivuxolimab in advanced cancers. The protocol was immunoSEQ multiplex PCR, while the TCRdb copy is restricted to in-frame clones and leaves out a portion. This sample has roughly 30,000 clones, with approximately 88% found just once. The source was CD4+ or CD8+ T cells sorted from blood, collected in a trial of the OX40 agonist ivuxolimab. The receptors here all came from an adult with an advanced solid tumor such as melanoma, head and neck, liver or kidney cancer. The CDR3 runs from the conserved cysteine through the conserved F or W. A D gene is named only where the DNA matches it firmly. Size is stated for part of the rows, as once, few or many counts, or as a class when the clone is expanded.

cdr3_aa | cdr3_nt | d_call | j_call | clone_size | v_call
CASSPGVAGAGEQYF | TGTGCCAGCAGTCCAGGGGTAGCGGGGGCAGGGGAGCAGTACTTC | TRBD2 | TRBJ2-7 | few | TRBV6-6
CASSLARTGLDYNSPLHF | TGTGCCAGCAGCTTAGCGCGGACAGGCCTGGACTATAATTCACCCCTCCACTTT | TRBD1 | TRBJ1-6 | NA | TRBV11-1
CASSVVEDTQYF | TGTGCCAGCAGCGTAGTGGAAGATACGCAGTATTTT | NA | TRBJ2-3 | NA | TRBV9
CASSFGTAAYLGNEQFF | TGTGCCAGCAGCTTCGGGACAGCGGCGTATTTAGGGAATGAGCAGTTCTTC | TRBD1 | TRBJ2-1 | few | TRBV7-8
CASSISGNTGELFF | TGTGCCAGCAGCATTAGCGGAAACACCGGGGAGCTGTTTTTT | NA | TRBJ2-2 | once | TRBV7-3
CASSFSGTPYEQYF | TGCGCCAGCAGCTTTAGCGGGACCCCCTACGAGCAGTACTTC | TRBD2 | TRBJ2-7 | NA | TRBV5-1
CASSEWQGRHSGNTIYF | TGTGCCAGCAGTGAGTGGCAGGGGCGCCACTCTGGAAACACCATATATTTT | NA | TRBJ1-3 | NA | TRBV2
CASMGAGAYEQYF | TGTGCCAGCATGGGAGCGGGGGCCTACGAGCAGTACTTC | TRBD2 | TRBJ2-7 | NA | TRBV27
CASSVGGTASGNTIYF | TGTGCCAGCAGCGTAGGTGGCACCGCCTCTGGAAACACCATATATTTT | NA | TRBJ1-3 | NA | TRBV9
CAWSTREWGKTQYF | TGTGCCTGGAGTACCCGGGAGTGGGGCAAGACCCAGTACTTC | NA | TRBJ2-5 | once | TRBV30
CASSLDLNTEAFF | TGTGCCAGCAGCTTAGATCTGAACACTGAAGCTTTCTTT | NA | TRBJ1-1 | NA | TRBV11-3
CASSRKGSYNEQFF | TGCGCCAGCAGCCGGAAGGGATCCTACAATGAGCAGTTCTTC | NA | TRBJ2-1 | NA | TRBV5-1
CASYSGLNFYEQYF | TGTGCCAGTTACTCAGGGCTGAATTTCTACGAGCAGTACTTC | NA | TRBJ2-7 | NA | TRBV6-1
CASSVAGAGGDTQYF | TGTGCCAGCAGCGTAGCTGGGGCAGGGGGTGATACGCAGTATTTT | TRBD1 | TRBJ2-3 | NA | TRBV9
CAWDWGSRGEQYF | TGTGCCTGGGACTGGGGTAGCCGAGGGGAGCAGTACTTC | NA | TRBJ2-7 | NA | TRBV30
CAWSVSYRGTANYGYTF | TGTGCCTGGAGTGTAAGCTACAGGGGGACAGCTAACTATGGCTACACCTTC | TRBD1 | TRBJ1-2 | NA | TRBV30
CASSADRLYEQYF | TGTGCCAGCAGTGCAGACAGGCTCTACGAGCAGTACTTC | NA | TRBJ2-7 | NA | TRBV7-9